Below are 14 T cell receptor beta chains sequenced from a single sample in a study of blood T cell repertoires in COVID-19 (dated by TCRdb to about 2020). Library preparation employed the immunoSEQ multiplex PCR assay. The source is immuneACCESS, and TCRdb retained only in-frame sequences with V and J called. Part of the clones is not carried over; for the studies checked, unresolved V genes explain less than half of this, and the remainder is unexplained. This sample lists about 160,000 clones; around 90% were detected once. The ten biggest clones cover over 3.5% of the sample. Sequencing used peripheral blood. The receptors were gathered from a woman aged 55 to 70 with active or convalescent COVID-19.

CDR3 sequence: CASSLTGGFNEQFF. As DNA, the CDR3 is TGTGCCAGCAGCTTAACAGGGGGGTTCAATGAGCAGTTCTTC. This rearrangement joins TRBV7-2 to TRBJ2-1, with 8 bases identical to TRBD1. The CDR3 consists of 14 residues. The trim removed 2 bases at V and 6 bases at J, leaving 3 bases unmatched. CDR1 is SGHTA and CDR2 is FQGNSA in the germline V gene.

Of note for this clone: Other DNA sequences in this specimen translate into the identical CDR3. The chain is built from TRBV12-3 or TRBV12-4 and TRBJ1-1; weak D call: TRBD1 (5 bases). V shed 3 bases and J shed 2 bases, with 7 bases lying between them. This CDR3 region has 13 residues. In nucleotides, the CDR3 is TGTGCCAGCAGTTTCGGGGGAAACACTGAAGCTTTCTTT. Protein: CASSFGGNTEAFF.

The V call is TRBV4-3, the J call TRBJ1-2; D gene uncertain. The CDR3 has 16 residues. Germline V gene sequence: CDR1 LGHNA, CDR2 YSLEER. Deletions cut 0 bases from V and 0 bases from J, with 11 bases between. The CDR3, as DNA: TGCGCCAGCAGCCAAGATCTGGTTGCAGCTAACTATGGCTACACCTTC. It specifies CASSQDLVAANYGYTF.

The chain couples TRBV20-1 to TRBJ2-3; weak D call: TRBD2 (6 bases). The V end lost 3 bases, the J end lost 7 bases, and 14 bases lay between the germline ends. This CDR3 is 13 amino acids long. In germline, CDR1 is DFQATT, CDR2 SNEGSKA (reference sequence). Here the CDR3 DNA reads TGCAGTGCTAGTGGGGGAGGTTCCAATACGCAGTATTTT. Translation: CSASGGGSNTQYF.

The CDR3 protein is CATSGRTGDNYGYTF. CDR3 in DNA: TGTGCCACCAGCGGGCGGACAGGGGATAACTATGGCTACACCTTC. The rearrangement uses TRBV15 and TRBJ1-2, with 9 nucleotides matching TRBD1. Germline CDR1 is LNHNV and CDR2 is YYDKDF (reference sequence). The trim removed 5 bases at V and 1 base at J, leaving 5 bases unmatched. The CDR3 is made up of 15 amino acids.

The chain employs TRBV30 and TRBJ1-1; 7 bases map to TRBD1. The CDR3 totals 13 residues. V shed 2 bases, J shed 4 bases, and the junction held 4 bases outside the gene matches. The germline V gene encodes CDR1 GTSNPN and CDR2 SVGIG (reference sequence). The DNA for the CDR3 is TGTGCCTGGAGTCTACAGGGGTCCACTGAAGCTTTCTTT. It translates to CAWSLQGSTEAFF. The variable domain in full, with the rest retrieved from reference TRBV30 and TRBJ1-1, is SQTIHQWPATLVQPVGSPLSLECTVEGTSNPNLYWYRQAAGRGLQLLFYSVGIGQISSEVPQNLSASRPQDRQFILSSKKLLLSDSGFYLCAWSLQGSTEAFFGQGTRLTVV.

The chain couples TRBV2 to TRBJ2-5; TRBD1 is a possible D gene (6 bases). V lost 6 bases, J lost 5 bases, and 16 bases lay in between. Germline CDR1 is SNHLY and CDR2 is FYNNEI. This CDR3 contains 14 residues. The DNA of the CDR3 is TGTGCCAGCAGAGGCCGACAGGACCTGGAGACCCAGTACTTC. This gives the protein CASRGRQDLETQYF.

This clone was counted a few times. The chain is built from TRBV11-2 and TRBJ2-7, with 7 bases matching TRBD1. V lost 5 bases to trimming and J lost 6 bases; unmatched junction nucleotides: 10. This CDR3 contains 14 residues. Per the germline V gene, CDR1 is SGHAT and CDR2 is FQNNGV. CDR3 residues: CASSPRQGHGEQYF. CDR3 nucleotides: TGTGCCAGCAGCCCGAGACAGGGTCATGGCGAGCAGTACTTC.

V and J are TRBV14 and TRBJ1-6, with TRBD1 identical over 8 bases. This CDR3 region has 13 residues. Germline V gives CDR1 SGHDN, CDR2 FVKESK. The junction had 2 bases not matched to a gene; V was cut back by 4 bases and J by 9 bases. The CDR3 DNA sequence: TGTGCCAGCAGCCCCCAGGGGGCTTCACCCCTCCACTTT. Protein: CASSPQGASPLHF. Variable domain in full (rest from reference TRBV14 and TRBJ1-6): EAGVTQFPSHSVIEKGQTVTLRCDPISGHDNLYWYRRVMGKEIKFLLHFVKESKQDESGMPNNRFLAERTGGTYSTLKVQPAELEDSGVYFCASSPQGASPLHFGNGTRLTVT.

The J gene is TRBJ2-3, the V gene TRBV27, with TRBD2 matching over 8 bases. The V and J ends lost 6 bases and 0 bases, in that order; junction bases with no gene match: 17. Germline CDR1 MNHEY, CDR2 SMNVEV (reference sequence). There are 19 residues in the CDR3. The CDR3 protein is CASSSSRGGRFSSTDTQYF. The CDR3 DNA is TGTGCCAGCAGCAGCTCCCGGGGGGGCCGTTTTTCTAGCACAGATACGCAGTATTTT.

This clone was observed a handful of times. The rearrangement joins TRBV19 to TRBJ1-1; TRBD1 might be the D (5 bases). Trimming removed 6 bases at V and 7 bases at J, with 21 bases between. CDR3 length: 15 amino acids. Germline assignment: CDR1 LNHDA and CDR2 SQIVND (reference sequence). The CDR3 region has the DNA TGTGCCAGTAGACTGGAGGGGTCGGGAGCTAGTGAAGCTTTCTTT. It encodes CASRLEGSGASEAFF.

This CDR3 is CARRDRTVHQPQHF. The CDR3 nucleotides are TGTGCCAGAAGGGACAGGACGGTTCATCAGCCCCAGCATTTT. This rearrangement joins TRBV9 to TRBJ1-5; 8 bases are a match to TRBD1. The CDR3 runs 14 residues. The ends lost 8 bases at V and 5 bases at J; junction bases unmatched: 9. Germline V gene data show CDR1 as SGDLS and CDR2 as YYNGEE. Supplemented by reference TRBV9 and TRBJ1-5, the full variable domain reads DSGVTQTPKHLITATGQRVTLRCSPRSGDLSVYWYQQSLDQGLQFLIQYYNGEERAKGNILERFSAQQFPDLHSELNLSSLELGDSALYFCARRDRTVHQPQHFGDGTRLSIL.

The chain joins TRBV2 to TRBJ2-7; 9 nucleotides line up with TRBD2. CDR1 and CDR2 (germline): SNHLY, FYNNEI. V was pared by 7 bases and J by 5 bases, with 9 bases of the junction left unmatched. This CDR3 has 14 residues. Here the CDR3 reads CASTAGLARHEQYF. The CDR3 DNA is TGTGCCAGCACCGCGGGACTAGCACGCCACGAGCAGTACTTC.

This chain joins TRBV5-1 and TRBJ1-1; 7 nucleotides align to TRBD1. Germline CDR1 reads SGHRS; CDR2 reads YFSETQ. The CDR3 runs 14 residues. V gave up 2 bases and J gave up 1 base; unmatched junction bases: 2. CDR3 region: CASSFGQANTEAFF. CDR3 DNA: TGCGCCAGCAGCTTCGGACAGGCGAACACTGAAGCTTTCTTT.